The 20 T cell receptor beta chains below come from one sample, sequenced in a study of T-cell memory formation after mild COVID-19. In TCRdb, the 5' RACE reads were re-called with MiXCR into one record per CDR3 protein. The sample holds 400,000 or so distinct CDR3 sequences, around 18% seen once. Specimen: PBMCs or a T cell subset sorted from them (not recorded which). The receptors originated from an adult woman who had mild COVID-19 (a few samples of this study predate the infection). Cell type and time point are not known.

V is TRBV5-6 and J is TRBJ2-7; D may be TRBD1 (6 bases). This CDR3 is 14 amino acids long. Germline CDR1 and CDR2: SGHDT and YYEEEE. V gave up 0 bases and J gave up 6 bases, with 13 bases separating them. The CDR3 sequence: CASSLVSETGEQYF. DNA of the CDR3: TGTGCCAGCAGCTTGGTATCCGAGACAGGCGAGCAGTACTTC. The full variable domain, rest sourced from reference TRBV5-6 and TRBJ2-7, is DAGVTQSPTHLIKTRGQQVTLRCSPKSGHDTVSWYQQALGQGPQFIFQYYEEEERQRGNFPDRFSGHQFPNYSSELNVNALLLGDSALYLCASSLVSETGEQYFGPGTRLTVT.

This clonotype was seen only a few times. This chain joins TRBV20-1 and TRBJ1-2; 7 bases match TRBD1. This CDR3 has 14 amino acids. Germline lookup yields CDR1 DFQATT and CDR2 SNEGSKA (reference sequence). V shed 2 bases and J 5 bases; nucleotides not matched to a gene: 8. The CDR3 spells CSARTPGGGYGYTF. As DNA, the CDR3 is TGCAGTGCTAGAACCCCAGGGGGAGGGTATGGCTACACCTTC.

This clonotype was picked up a small number of times. The rearrangement uses TRBV9 and TRBJ2-7, with D perhaps TRBD1 (5 bases). V shed 0 bases and J shed 2 bases, with 9 bases lying between them. The CDR3 consists of 14 residues. Looked up from germline, CDR1 is SGDLS and CDR2 is YYNGEE. In DNA, the CDR3 is TGTGCCAGCAGCGTAGAAGGGGCCCCCTACGAGCAGTACTTC. It yields the protein CASSVEGAPYEQYF.

Only one count was recorded for this clonotype. The rearrangement uses TRBV5-1 and TRBJ2-5; either TRBD1 or TRBD2 may fit D (5 bases each). CDR1 and CDR2 from the germline V gene are SGHRS and YFSETQ. Deletions cut 0 bases from V and 3 bases from J, with 9 bases between. The CDR3 length is 14 residues. This CDR3 is CASSLGGKEETQYF. CDR3 DNA sequence: TGCGCCAGCAGCTTGGGGGGGAAGGAAGAGACCCAGTACTTC.

This clonotype was counted only a few times. The gene calls are TRBV7-3 and TRBJ2-1, with D perhaps TRBD1 or TRBD2 (5 bases each). V lost 5 bases, J lost 10 bases, and 18 bases lay in between. The CDR3 runs to 14 residues. Germline V gives CDR1 SGHTA, CDR2 FQGTGA. CDR3 nucleotides: TGTGCCAGCAGCCAGGGACCGACCTTGACGGAGCAGTTCTTC. Translating gives CASSQGPTLTEQFF.

The chain has TRBV12-3 or TRBV12-4 and TRBJ1-5, with D unclear. The length of the CDR3 is 16 residues. V lost 6 bases, J lost 1 base, and 16 bases lay in between. CDR3 loop: CASSPLGFQSNQPQHF. Written as DNA, the CDR3 is TGTGCCAGCAGCCCCTTGGGGTTTCAGAGCAATCAGCCCCAGCATTTT.

The J gene is TRBJ2-7, the V gene TRBV9, with 9 bases identical to TRBD1. V shed 3 bases and J 2 bases; nucleotides not matched to a gene: 12. The length of the CDR3 is 17 residues. Germline-derived CDR1 and CDR2 are SGDLS and YYNGEE. This CDR3 reads CASSAEPDRGNPYEQYF. DNA for the CDR3: TGTGCCAGCAGCGCGGAACCGGACAGGGGTAACCCCTACGAGCAGTACTTC.

This clonotype was seen a few times. The V and J genes are TRBV7-9 and TRBJ2-7; the match to TRBD1 covers 9 bases. There are 16 residues in the CDR3. V lost 2 bases to trimming and J lost 4 bases; unmatched junction nucleotides: 9. The germline V gene has CDR1 SEHNR and CDR2 FQNEAQ (reference sequence). The DNA for the CDR3 is TGTGCCAGCAGCTTACACGGACAGGGGACAACTTACGAGCAGTACTTC. It encodes CASSLHGQGTTYEQYF.

The chain carries TRBV12-3 or TRBV12-4 and TRBJ1-1; no clear D. This CDR3 spans 13 amino acids. V was trimmed by 4 bases and J by 8 bases, leaving 14 bases between them. CDR3 in DNA: TGTGCCAGCAGTTCCCCCGGACGGGGAGAAGCTTTCTTT. It codes for CASSSPGRGEAFF.

The chain couples TRBV7-2 to TRBJ2-3, with 7 bases lining up with TRBD1. The V segment lost 2 bases and the J segment 0 bases; nucleotides outside the gene matches: 5. Germline-derived CDR1 and CDR2 are SGHTA and FQGNSA. There are 16 residues in the CDR3. In DNA, the CDR3 is TGTGCCAGCAGCTTACAAGGGACAGCTAGCACAGATACGCAGTATTTT. It yields the protein CASSLQGTASTDTQYF.

The rearrangement joins TRBV12-3 or TRBV12-4 to TRBJ1-2; D unresolved. The V and J ends lost 0 bases and 3 bases respectively, with 11 bases between them. The CDR3 contains 15 residues. The CDR3 reads CASSLAVRNHYGYTF. The CDR3 DNA is TGTGCCAGCAGTTTAGCGGTCAGGAATCACTATGGCTACACCTTC.

This clonotype was observed a handful of times. This chain links TRBV4-1 with TRBJ2-3; tentatively, D is TRBD2 (5 bases). The V end lost 7 bases, the J end lost 8 bases, and 16 bases lay between the germline ends. Germline CDR1 and CDR2: MGHRA and YSYEKL. The CDR3 is 13 residues long. CDR3 in amino acids: CASTRTLLGTQYF. CDR3 sequence (DNA): TGCGCCAGCACTAGGACTCTGTTGGGTACGCAGTATTTT.

The genes are TRBV27 and TRBJ2-7, with a possible D match to TRBD1 (5 bases). Germline V gene data show CDR1 as MNHEY and CDR2 as SMNVEV (reference sequence). CDR3 length equals 13 residues. V lost 3 bases and J lost 4, with 10 bases in between. This CDR3 is CASSFGHAYEQYF. The CDR3 coding sequence is TGTGCCAGCAGTTTTGGACATGCTTACGAGCAGTACTTC.

The chain links TRBV20-1 to TRBJ1-2; D uncertain. Germline V gene sequence: CDR1 DFQATT, CDR2 SNEGSKA (reference sequence). V gave up 3 bases and J gave up 4 bases, with 15 bases separating them. CDR3 size: 14 residues. CDR3 loop: CSASPGNRAYGYTF. The DNA for the CDR3 is TGCAGTGCTAGTCCAGGAAACAGAGCCTATGGCTACACCTTC.

The rearrangement links TRBV11-1 to TRBJ2-3, with 10 positions matching TRBD2. The length of the CDR3 is 19 residues. Germline CDR1 is SGHAT and CDR2 is FQDESV (reference sequence). J was trimmed by 1 base and V by 6 bases; bases with no gene match: 16. The CDR3 sequence: CASRIDREWLAGGTDTQYF. The CDR3 DNA reads TGTGCCAGCAGGATAGACAGGGAGTGGCTAGCGGGAGGCACAGATACGCAGTATTTT.

This chain joins TRBV6-6 and TRBJ2-7; D possibly uses TRBD1 or TRBD2 (5 bases each). There are 14 residues in the CDR3. Germline CDR1 MNHNY, CDR2 SVGAGI (reference sequence). V lost 7 bases, J lost 1 base, and 14 bases lay in between. CDR3 protein: CASTPRDGSYEQYF. In nucleotides, the CDR3 is TGTGCCAGCACTCCCAGGGACGGGTCCTACGAGCAGTACTTC.

This clonotype was seen ten or more times. This chain links TRBV9 with TRBJ2-1; D could derive from TRBD1 or TRBD2 (5 bases each). V lost 3 bases, J lost 8 bases, and 15 bases lay in between. Germline CDR1 SGDLS, CDR2 YYNGEE. This CDR3 has 14 residues. Here the CDR3 DNA reads TGTGCCAGCAGCGGAGGGGTCGGCAGCCATGAGCAGTTCTTC. Encoded protein: CASSGGVGSHEQFF.

J is TRBJ2-3 and V is TRBV2; TRBD1 matches at 7 bases. Looked up from germline, CDR1 is SNHLY and CDR2 is FYNNEI. The V gene end was trimmed by 5 bases and the J gene end by 0 bases; junction bases not matched to a gene: 2. The CDR3 runs 14 residues. CDR3 bases: TGTGCCAGCAGTTGGACAGGCAGCACAGATACGCAGTATTTT. Protein sequence: CASSWTGSTDTQYF.

This clonotype was seen a few times. This chain joins TRBV5-1 and TRBJ2-3; no firm D call. Germline V gene lookup returns CDR1 SGHRS and CDR2 YFSETQ. This CDR3 region has 13 residues. The V end lost 4 bases, the J end lost 0 bases, and 6 bases lay between the germline ends. CDR3 coding DNA: TGCGCCAGCAGCCGCCGGAGCACAGATACGCAGTATTTT. It is translated as CASSRRSTDTQYF.

The rearrangement uses TRBV5-1 and TRBJ1-2, with D uncertain. The germline V and J ends were trimmed by 4 bases and 6 bases, with 19 bases remaining between them. The V gene's germline CDR1 is SGHRS and CDR2 YFSETQ. The CDR3 length is 15 residues. This CDR3 reads CASSPQTDELHGYTF. The CDR3 nucleotides read TGCGCCAGCAGCCCTCAAACCGACGAGTTGCATGGCTACACCTTC.